This T cell receptor beta chain is from a study of cytomegalovirus exposure and HLA in healthy donors. Study outcomes and limitations: As a later analysis showed, several of the most significant clusters appeared to be linked to common viral pathogens.

Despite likely unrecorded immune exposures, the donors were nominally healthy at the time of sampling. Remarks on this clone: What it binds is not known.

In germline, CDR1 is MDHEN, CDR2 SYDVKM. The V end was cut by 3 bases, the J end by 0 bases, with 14 bases between. The CDR3 length is 16 residues. The PCR employed 60 Vbeta primers together with 13 Jbeta primers. Sequenced by immunoSEQ multiplex PCR; TCRdb stores in-frame clones only, minus some. The sample carries over 150,000 clones, around 75% recorded once. The genes are TRBV28 and TRBJ1-2; perhaps TRBD1 as D (5 bases). The receptor comes from a man younger than 40 in good health and CMV-seropositive. The specimen was PBMCs. CDR3 region: CASSFHSTGPNYGYTF. CDR3 sequence (DNA): TGTGCCAGCAGTTTTCATAGCACAGGCCCTAACTATGGCTACACCTTC.